This T cell receptor beta chain is drawn from a study of blood T cell repertoires in COVID-19. Overall study context: Acute and convalescent COVID-19 samples came from the United States, Italy and Spain.

With V trimmed by 2 bases and J by 4 bases, 8 bases remained unmatched. The CDR3 extends over 16 amino acids. Germline CDR1 MDHEN, CDR2 SYDVKM. Data came from immunoSEQ multiplex PCR; TCRdb stores just in-frame clones and leaves some out. The table records 61,000 or so clones, around nine tenths of them present only once. This clonotype originated in a woman aged 45-65 years with active or convalescent COVID-19. The chain is built from TRBV28 and TRBJ2-7; 10 nucleotides agree with TRBD1. Sequenced input: peripheral blood. CDR3 in DNA: TGTGCCAGCAGTTTAGACCGGGACAGGGGCCTATACGAGCAGTACTTC. Protein product: CASSLDRDRGLYEQYF.